This TCR beta chain appears in the sequencing data of a study of cytomegalovirus exposure and HLA in healthy donors. Study-level information: Caucasian-associated ancestry cluster membership applied to about four fifths of a few hundred genotyped donors. Study observations and caveats: Among CMV-associated TCR beta chains, most appeared HLA-restricted in a later analysis.

PCR was performed using 60 Vbeta and 13 Jbeta primers. Libraries were prepared by immunoSEQ multiplex PCR; TCRdb keeps only in-frame clonotypes and omits some of them. Of over 65,000 clones listed, 75% were seen once; the top ten hold 2% to 2.5%. The CDR3 has 14 amino acids. The germline gives CDR1 SGHRS, CDR2 YFSETQ. The J segment lost 0 bases and the V segment lost 4 bases, leaving 0 bases of the junction unmatched. In the case of this clone: Its target is unknown.

The sequencing input was PBMCs. The TCR originated in a man aged 35-49 years in good health and CMV-seronegative. V is TRBV5-1 and J is TRBJ2-7; 11 positions agree with TRBD2. The CDR3 DNA reads as TGCGCCAGCAGCACTAGCGGGAGCTCCTACGAGCAGTACTTC. Translated: CASSTSGSSYEQYF.